These 24 T cell receptor beta chains came from one sample sequenced in a study of PD-1 blockade in classical Hodgkin lymphoma. In every patient, relapse followed autologous stem cell transplantation, while exposure to brentuximab vedotin differed. Sequencing was performed with immunoSEQ multiplex PCR; in TCRdb, only in-frame clones are kept and a portion is missing. The profile shows under 95,000 clones, about 93% of them singletons. Sample: peripheral blood mononuclear cells (PBMCs), taken at baseline. The receptors here all came from a human donor with classical Hodgkin lymphoma.

V gene TRBV27 combines with J gene TRBJ2-5; 7 bases align to TRBD1. Germline V lookup: CDR1 MNHEY, CDR2 SMNVEV (reference sequence). With 5 bases clipped from V and 2 bases from J, the junction kept 8 bases outside the gene matches. There are 15 residues in the CDR3. The CDR3, as DNA: TGTGCCAGCAGTGCAAGGGACAGCCAACAAGAGACCCAGTACTTC. Its protein is CASSARDSQQETQYF.

The gene calls are TRBV9 and TRBJ2-7; 9 bases are shared with TRBD2. J lost 1 base, V lost 2 bases, and 4 bases had no gene match. Germline values: CDR1 SGDLS, CDR2 YYNGEE. CDR3 length: 15 amino acids. Here the CDR3 reads CASSVSSGSSYEQYF. CDR3 nucleotides: TGTGCCAGCAGCGTTAGTAGCGGGAGTTCCTACGAGCAGTACTTC.

The chain combines TRBV2 with TRBJ2-7, with 10 bases lining up with TRBD2. Germline V gene sequence: CDR1 SNHLY, CDR2 FYNNEI. Trimming took 7 bases from V and 0 from J; bases not matched to a gene: 6. The CDR3 is 15 amino acids. This CDR3 reads CASTPLAGDSYEQYF. In nucleotides, the CDR3 is TGTGCCAGCACTCCTCTAGCGGGGGACTCCTACGAGCAGTACTTC.

The chain is built from TRBV10-1 and TRBJ1-6; no definite D call. V shed 5 bases and J shed 10 bases, with 18 bases lying between them. Looked up from germline, CDR1 is WNHNN and CDR2 is SYGVQD (reference sequence). The CDR3 is 15 amino acids. The CDR3, as DNA: TGCGCCAGCAGTCCCGTGGGTAGGGTGAGATCACCCCTCCACTTT. Translated: CASSPVGRVRSPLHF.

The chain has TRBV19 and TRBJ2-1, with 8 bases lining up with TRBD2. The junction had 7 bases not matched to a gene; V was cut back by 5 bases and J by 1 base. The CDR3 runs 16 residues. CDR1 is LNHDA, CDR2 SQIVND, per germline (reference sequence). CDR3: CASSPLAGPSYNEQFF. The DNA for the CDR3 is TGTGCCAGTAGTCCCTTAGCGGGGCCTTCCTACAATGAGCAGTTCTTC.

The chain carries TRBV5-1 and TRBJ2-5, with 12 bases fitting TRBD2. Trimming at V came to 0 bases and at J to 4 bases, leaving 10 bases not matched to a gene. The germline CDR1 and CDR2 sequences are SGHRS and YFSETQ. This CDR3 is 18 amino acids long. The CDR3 DNA sequence: TGCGCCAGCAGCTTGGCCCTAGCGGGGGGGCCAGGTCGAGAGACCCAGTACTTC. Its translation: CASSLALAGGPGRETQYF.

The rearrangement links TRBV27 to TRBJ2-7, with D uncertain. The CDR3 spans 15 residues. The germline V gene encodes CDR1 MNHEY and CDR2 SMNVEV (reference sequence). The ends were cut back, 1 base at V and 0 bases at J, with 10 bases in the middle. The CDR3, as DNA: TGTGCCAGCAGTTTATTTGCCCGTACCTCCTACGAGCAGTACTTC. Translation: CASSLFARTSYEQYF.

The rearrangement links TRBV4-1 to TRBJ1-2; 7 positions match TRBD1. V dropped 0 bases and J dropped 8; count of bases not matched to a gene: 9. This CDR3 contains 15 residues. The germline gives CDR1 MGHRA, CDR2 YSYEKL. CDR3 DNA: TGCGCCAGCAGCCAAGAAGAGGGGGCATCGGCCGGCTACACCTTC. Amino acids: CASSQEEGASAGYTF.

The J gene is TRBJ1-1, the V gene TRBV27; the match to TRBD1 covers 7 bases. V shed 6 bases and J 6 bases; nucleotides not matched to a gene: 13. Germline CDR1 MNHEY, CDR2 SMNVEV (reference sequence). This CDR3 comprises 15 residues. CDR3 residues: CASRTGGQARPEAFF. The DNA for the CDR3 is TGTGCCAGCAGGACTGGCGGACAGGCAAGACCTGAAGCTTTCTTT.

The genes are TRBV9 and TRBJ1-1, with 7 bases that match TRBD1. V was pared by 0 bases and J by 2 bases, with 4 bases of the junction left unmatched. The germline gives CDR1 SGDLS, CDR2 YYNGEE. The CDR3 loop spans 15 amino acids. The CDR3 region is CASSVGQGVNTEAFF. The CDR3 DNA is TGTGCCAGCAGCGTAGGGCAGGGGGTTAACACTGAAGCTTTCTTT.

V usage is TRBV9 and J usage is TRBJ1-2; D ambiguous. V lost 4 bases and J lost 1, with 5 bases in between. This CDR3 comprises 12 residues. In germline, CDR1 is SGDLS, CDR2 YYNGEE. The CDR3 spells CASSTNNYGYTF. The CDR3, as DNA: TGTGCCAGCAGCACCAATAACTATGGCTACACCTTC.

The J gene is TRBJ1-5, the V gene TRBV21-1. TRBV21-1 constitutes a pseudogene. The CDR3 has 17 amino acids. The CDR3 nucleotides read TGTGCCAGCAGCGTTCGGGCAGCCAATATGGGCAATCAGCCCCAGCATTTT. This codes for CASSVRAANMGNQPQHF.

The CDR3 sequence is CASSLAADTQYF. DNA for the CDR3: TGTGCCAGCAGCTTAGCGGCAGATACGCAGTATTTT. The chain recombines TRBV11-2 with TRBJ2-3; D not certain. The germline gives CDR1 SGHAT, CDR2 FQNNGV. Trimming pared 1 base from V and 4 bases from J, leaving 3 bases between. This CDR3 spans 12 amino acids.

This chain connects TRBV23-1 to TRBJ2-5; D is unclear. TRBV23-1 is an ORF; its function is uncertain. The CDR3 extends over 14 amino acids. V was cut by 6 bases and J by 2 bases, with 13 bases left in between. For the CDR3, the DNA is TGCGCCAGCAGGGTCCGTACACCTCAAGAGACCCAGTACTTC. It translates to CASRVRTPQETQYF.

The chain carries TRBV14 and TRBJ1-2, with TRBD1 matching over 12 bases. V lost 4 bases and J lost 5; bases outside the gene matches: 2. This CDR3 is built from 14 residues. Germline CDR1 is SGHDN and CDR2 is FVKESK. CDR3 sequence (DNA): TGTGCCAGCAGCCCGGGACAGGGGGCGTATGGCTACACCTTC. Residues: CASSPGQGAYGYTF. The full variable domain, rest sourced from reference TRBV14 and TRBJ1-2, is EAGVTQFPSHSVIEKGQTVTLRCDPISGHDNLYWYRRVMGKEIKFLLHFVKESKQDESGMPNNRFLAERTGGTYSTLKVQPAELEDSGVYFCASSPGQGAYGYTFGSGTRLTVV.

This chain uses TRBV29-1 with TRBJ2-1; the D is unclear. The CDR3 is made up of 14 amino acids. V lost 4 bases and J 4 bases, leaving 14 bases between the germline ends. From germline, CDR1 is SQVTM and CDR2 ANQGSEA. CDR3 nucleotides: TGCAGCGTTGGCGCTAGACGCGAATACAATGAGCAGTTCTTC. Amino acids: CSVGARREYNEQFF.

The chain employs TRBV7-3 and TRBJ1-2, with 9 bases identical to TRBD1. The V gene end was trimmed by 4 bases and the J gene end by 2 bases; junction bases not matched to a gene: 5. From germline, CDR1 is SGHTA and CDR2 FQGTGA. The CDR3 runs 15 residues. CDR3 sequence (DNA): TGTGCCAGCAGCTCACCGGGACAGGGCAACTATGGCTACACCTTC. Its translation: CASSSPGQGNYGYTF.

The chain carries TRBV6-5 and TRBJ1-1; no clear D. The CDR3 extends over 16 amino acids. Germline CDR1 is MNHEY and CDR2 is SVGAGI. V was trimmed by 2 bases and J by 1 base, leaving 14 bases between them. The CDR3 region is CASSYGSGIANTEAFF. Written as DNA, the CDR3 is TGTGCCAGCAGTTACGGGAGCGGCATTGCGAACACTGAAGCTTTCTTT.

CDR3 nucleotide sequence: TGCAGCGTTCGGGGCGGGGTTCCCCTCTCTGGGGCCAACGTCCTGACTTTC. Translating gives CSVRGGVPLSGANVLTF. The V call is TRBV29-1, the J call TRBJ2-6; maybe TRBD2 (6 bases). This CDR3 comprises 17 residues. V shed 5 bases and J shed 0 bases, with 17 bases lying between them. Germline V gene sequence: CDR1 SQVTM, CDR2 ANQGSEA.

J is TRBJ2-7 and V is TRBV11-1; 7 bases are shared with TRBD2. Germline-derived CDR1 and CDR2 are SGHAT and FQDESV (reference sequence). After removal of 2 bases from V and 3 bases from J, the junction contained 4 bases not matched to a gene. This CDR3 region has 14 residues. The CDR3 protein is CASSLFGGNYEQYF. The CDR3 nucleotides are TGTGCCAGCAGCTTATTCGGGGGGAACTACGAGCAGTACTTC.

This clone appeared once. The chain couples TRBV25-1 to TRBJ2-6; tentative D call: TRBD2 (6 bases). Trimming removed 4 bases at V and 4 bases at J, with 11 bases between. This CDR3 spans 15 amino acids. Germline CDR1 and CDR2: MGHDK and SYGVNS. In nucleotides, the CDR3 is TGTGCCAGCAGTGTAACGGGGGACGGGGCCAACGTCCTGACTTTC. Its translation: CASSVTGDGANVLTF.

The chain employs TRBV30 and TRBJ1-2, with 7 nucleotides matching TRBD1. The junction had 9 bases not matched to a gene; V was cut back by 0 bases and J by 5 bases. This CDR3 has 15 amino acids. In germline, CDR1 is GTSNPN, CDR2 SVGIG (reference sequence). Here the CDR3 DNA reads TGTGCCTGGAGTGTACCCTCAGGGGGATTTTATGGCTACACCTTC. Its translation: CAWSVPSGGFYGYTF.

The chain uses TRBV28 and TRBJ2-7; tentative D call: TRBD2 (6 bases). This CDR3 has 12 amino acids. The germline V and J ends were trimmed by 8 bases and 2 bases, with 10 bases remaining between them. Germline V gene data show CDR1 as MDHEN and CDR2 as SYDVKM. The chain's CDR3 is CASGRPAYEQYF. The CDR3 coding sequence is TGTGCCAGCGGGAGGCCTGCCTACGAGCAGTACTTC.

This chain connects TRBV5-8 to TRBJ2-5; D ambiguous. Between the trimmed V and J ends, which lost 2 bases and 5 bases, there was a span of 16 bases. Per germline, CDR1 SGHTS and CDR2 YDEGEE. The CDR3 covers 15 residues. The CDR3 DNA reads as TGTGCCAGCAGCTTATCAGGCCGACACGGGGAGACCCAGTACTTC. Its protein is CASSLSGRHGETQYF.